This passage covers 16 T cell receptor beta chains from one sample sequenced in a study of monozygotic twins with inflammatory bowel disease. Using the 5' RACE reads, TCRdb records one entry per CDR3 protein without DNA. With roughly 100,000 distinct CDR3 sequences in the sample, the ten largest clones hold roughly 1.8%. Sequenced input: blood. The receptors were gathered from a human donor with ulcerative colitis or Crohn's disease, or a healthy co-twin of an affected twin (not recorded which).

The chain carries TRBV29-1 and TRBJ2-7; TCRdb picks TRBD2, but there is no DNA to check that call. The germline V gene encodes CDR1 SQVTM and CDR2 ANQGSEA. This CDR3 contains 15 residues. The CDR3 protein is CSVLGLAGKLYEQYF.

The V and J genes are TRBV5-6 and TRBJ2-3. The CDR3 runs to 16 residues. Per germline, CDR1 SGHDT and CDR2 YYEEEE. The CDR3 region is CASSLGAIWNTDTQYF.

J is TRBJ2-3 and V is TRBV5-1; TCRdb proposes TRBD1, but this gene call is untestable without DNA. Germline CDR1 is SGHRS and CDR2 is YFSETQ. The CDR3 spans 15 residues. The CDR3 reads CASSGGRGGKDTQYF.

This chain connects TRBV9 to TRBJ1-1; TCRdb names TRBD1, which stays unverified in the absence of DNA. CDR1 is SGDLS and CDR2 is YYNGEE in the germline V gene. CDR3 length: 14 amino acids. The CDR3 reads CASTPGRGDTEAFF.

The CDR3 sequence is CASRTTASTDTQYF. The J gene is TRBJ2-3, the V gene TRBV6-1. Germline V lookup: CDR1 MNHNS, CDR2 SASEGT. The CDR3 sequence is 14 residues long.

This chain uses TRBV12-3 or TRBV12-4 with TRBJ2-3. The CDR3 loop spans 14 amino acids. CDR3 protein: CASSLVLGIDTQYF.

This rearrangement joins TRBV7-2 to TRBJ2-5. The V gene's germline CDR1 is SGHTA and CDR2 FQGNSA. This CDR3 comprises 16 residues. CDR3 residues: CASSLGVTVGRETQYF.

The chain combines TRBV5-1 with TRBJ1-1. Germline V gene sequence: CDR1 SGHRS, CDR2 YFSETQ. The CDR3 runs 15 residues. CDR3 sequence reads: CASSGGVPMNTEAFF.

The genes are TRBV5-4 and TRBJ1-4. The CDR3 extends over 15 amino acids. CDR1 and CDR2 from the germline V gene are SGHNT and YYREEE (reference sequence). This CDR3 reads CASSLDRGSQEKLFF.

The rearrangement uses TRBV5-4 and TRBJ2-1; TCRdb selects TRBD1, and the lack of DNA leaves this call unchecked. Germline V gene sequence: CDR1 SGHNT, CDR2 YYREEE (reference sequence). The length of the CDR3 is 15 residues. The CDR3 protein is CASSSAGGSYNEQFF.

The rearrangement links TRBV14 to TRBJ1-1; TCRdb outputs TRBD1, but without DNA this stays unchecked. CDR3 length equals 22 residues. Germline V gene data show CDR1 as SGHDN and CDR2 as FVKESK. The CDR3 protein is CASSQDRTWGQPRRGLNTEAFF.

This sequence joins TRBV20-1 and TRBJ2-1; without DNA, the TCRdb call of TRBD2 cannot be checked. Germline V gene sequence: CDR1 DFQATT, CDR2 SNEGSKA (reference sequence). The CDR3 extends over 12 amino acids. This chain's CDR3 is CSARGLTNEQFF.

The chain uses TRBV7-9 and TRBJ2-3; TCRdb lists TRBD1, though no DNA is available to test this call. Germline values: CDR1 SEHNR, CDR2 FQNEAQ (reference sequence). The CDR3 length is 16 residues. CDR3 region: CASSGPDRVGADTQYF.

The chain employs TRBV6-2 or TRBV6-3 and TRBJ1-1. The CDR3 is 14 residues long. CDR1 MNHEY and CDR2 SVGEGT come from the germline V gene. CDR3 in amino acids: CASSYSTLNTEAFF.

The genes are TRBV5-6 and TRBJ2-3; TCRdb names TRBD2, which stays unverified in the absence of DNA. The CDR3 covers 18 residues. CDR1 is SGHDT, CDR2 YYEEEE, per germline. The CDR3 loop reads CASSSTSGGLWQRYTQYF.

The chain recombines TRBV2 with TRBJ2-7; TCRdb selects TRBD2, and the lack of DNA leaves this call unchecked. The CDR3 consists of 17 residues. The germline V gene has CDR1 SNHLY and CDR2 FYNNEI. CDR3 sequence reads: CASSGPTGRGIPYEQYF.